This T cell receptor (beta chain) was recovered during a study of post-analysis software for immune sequencing data. Study information: Patients with relapsing-remitting, secondary progressive and progressive-relapsing multiple sclerosis courses were all represented.

The study's findings and limits: With F measure, samples from one preparation batch clustered together strongly. Compared with controls, patients had more of about five TRBV segments, including TRBV5-6, TRBV5-1 and TRBV20-1. Multiple sclerosis patients had significantly lower normalized Chao1 diversity than controls.

Remarks on this clonotype: The antigen remains unidentified.

Incorporated into the TCR beta cDNA libraries were unique molecular identifiers, which served to reduce PCR and sequencing biases. The authors obtained 400,000 to 600,000 cDNA molecules from about 0.94 to 9.7 million T cells. TCRdb processed the PCR reads anew with MiXCR; each CDR3 protein has one entry. The sample holds about 200,000 distinct CDR3 sequences, 29% seen once. Trimming removed 0 bases from V and 0 bases from J, with 6 bases in between. Looked up from germline, CDR1 is MGHDK and CDR2 is SYGVNS. There are 15 residues in the CDR3. The receptor's source is a girl under 18 with multiple sclerosis. The sequencing input was blood. This rearrangement joins TRBV25-1 to TRBJ1-3; D ambiguous. CDR3 DNA: TGTGCCAGCAGTGAATACTCACTCTCTGGAAACACCATATATTTT. This gives the protein CASSEYSLSGNTIYF.